The T cell receptor beta chain under discussion was sequenced for a study of cytomegalovirus exposure and HLA in healthy donors. Points from the study as a whole: Presence/absence analyses rested on an assumption that sequencing depth was roughly uniform across donors. Beyond CMV serostatus, there was no information to go on about immune exposure.

This clone has a single count. What it binds is not known. V lost 5 bases and J lost 1; bases outside the gene matches: 22. The CDR3 is 21 amino acids. Germline V CDR1 and CDR2: SGHVS, FNYEAQ. 60 Vbeta and 13 Jbeta primers were used in PCR. The assay was immunoSEQ multiplex PCR, and TCRdb's table has in-frame clones only and misses some. The sample records 150,000 to 200,000 clones, 76% being singletons. The receptor was derived from a young man in good health and CMV-seronegative. This sequence joins TRBV7-6 and TRBJ2-5; 10 nucleotides agree with TRBD2. Material for sequencing was PBMCs. CDR3 loop: CASSLPRVRGRIAGGQETQYF. The CDR3 DNA reads TGTGCCAGCAGCCTCCCGCGTGTAAGGGGGCGAATAGCGGGAGGCCAAGAGACCCAGTACTTC.